The clone carrying this T cell receptor (beta chain) was seen only a few times. The target antigen is unknown. The CDR3 runs 18 residues. Germline V lookup: CDR1 SNHLY, CDR2 FYNNEI. After removal of 1 base from V and 0 bases from J, the junction contained 5 bases not matched to a gene. The data were taken from a study of response to subunit inactivated influenza vaccine. Overall study results and limits: With each seasonal influenza vaccination, the authors suggested, few new T cells are recruited.

TCRdb recomputed calls from the RT-PCR reads with MiXCR, one row per CDR3 protein. This sample has about 650,000 distinct CDR3 sequences, with roughly 14% found just once. The receptor's source is a middle-aged man who received an inactivated influenza vaccine. This rearrangement joins TRBV2 to TRBJ2-1; 11 bases align to TRBD2. The sequences come from PBMCs from blood, collected about 13 days after vaccination. The chain's CDR3 is CASSEGLAGGPSYNEQFF. DNA of the CDR3: TGTGCCAGCAGTGAAGGTTTAGCGGGAGGGCCCTCCTACAATGAGCAGTTCTTC.